This TCR beta chain was recovered during a study of response to subunit inactivated influenza vaccine. Study-level findings and limits: Every seasonal influenza vaccination brings in few new T cells, the authors suggested.

The CDR3 covers 13 residues. Between the trimmed V and J ends, which lost 7 bases and 10 bases, there was a span of 17 bases. In germline, CDR1 is MDHEN, CDR2 SYDVKM. TCRdb re-derived calls from the RT-PCR reads in MiXCR, one entry per CDR3 protein. The top ten clones hold approximately 10% of a sample with roughly 700,000 distinct CDR3 sequences, 15% to 18% of them seen once. As for this clonotype: Its antigen remains unidentified.

The clonotype originates from a man between 50 and 59 years old who received an inactivated influenza vaccine. The V and J genes are TRBV28 and TRBJ2-1; D is unresolved. The sample consisted of PBMCs from blood, taken approximately 12 days after vaccination. CDR3 sequence: CASKNATPREQFF. CDR3 DNA sequence: TGTGCCAGCAAAAATGCCACCCCCAGGGAGCAGTTCTTC.